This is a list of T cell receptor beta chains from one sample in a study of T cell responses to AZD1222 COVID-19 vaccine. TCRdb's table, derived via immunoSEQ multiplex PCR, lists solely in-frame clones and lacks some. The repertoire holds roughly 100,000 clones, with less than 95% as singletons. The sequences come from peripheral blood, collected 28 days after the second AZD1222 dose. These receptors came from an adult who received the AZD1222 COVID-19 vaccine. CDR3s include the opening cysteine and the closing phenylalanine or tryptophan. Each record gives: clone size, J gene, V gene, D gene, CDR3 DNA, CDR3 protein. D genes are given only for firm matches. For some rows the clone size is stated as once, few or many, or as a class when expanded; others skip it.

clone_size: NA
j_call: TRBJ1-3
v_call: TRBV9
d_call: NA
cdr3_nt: TGTGCCAGCAGCGCGCAGGGAGGGGCTGGAAACACCATATATTTT
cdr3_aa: CASSAQGGAGNTIYF

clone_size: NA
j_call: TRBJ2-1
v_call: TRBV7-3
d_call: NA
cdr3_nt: TGTGCCAGCAGCTCGACTATTTACAATGAGCAGTTCTTC
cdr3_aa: CASSSTIYNEQFF

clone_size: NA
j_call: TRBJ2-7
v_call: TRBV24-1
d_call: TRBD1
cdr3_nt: TGTGCCACCAGTGCCTCCGGGACAGGGGAATACGAGCAGTACTTC
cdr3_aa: CATSASGTGEYEQYF

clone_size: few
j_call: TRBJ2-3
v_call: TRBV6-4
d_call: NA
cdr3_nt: TGTGCCAGCAGCTCTTCTAGGGGGGGGGCAGATACGCAGTATTTT
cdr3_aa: CASSSSRGGADTQYF

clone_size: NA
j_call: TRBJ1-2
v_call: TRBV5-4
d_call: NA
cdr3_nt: TGTGCCAGCAGCTTGGTTCCAGCGGAAAACTATGGCTACACCTTC
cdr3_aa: CASSLVPAENYGYTF

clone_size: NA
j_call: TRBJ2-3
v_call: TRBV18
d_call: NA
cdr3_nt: TGTGCCAGCTCACCACTTGCGGAACCCACAGATACGCAGTATTTT
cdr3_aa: CASSPLAEPTDTQYF

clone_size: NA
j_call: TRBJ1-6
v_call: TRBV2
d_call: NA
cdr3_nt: TGTGCCAGCAGTGAAGCGCTTGGGGGGCGGGATTCACCCCTCCACTTT
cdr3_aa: CASSEALGGRDSPLHF

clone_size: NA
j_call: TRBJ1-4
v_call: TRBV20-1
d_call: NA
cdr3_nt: TGCAGTGCCAGTGGGGCAGGGAGCTTGAAAATTAATGAAAAACTGTTTTTT
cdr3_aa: CSASGAGSLKINEKLFF

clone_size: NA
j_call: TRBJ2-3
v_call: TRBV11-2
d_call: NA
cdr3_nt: TGTGCCAGCAGCCCGTCCGTGTTGGCAGGGAGCACAGATACGCAGTATTTT
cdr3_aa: CASSPSVLAGSTDTQYF

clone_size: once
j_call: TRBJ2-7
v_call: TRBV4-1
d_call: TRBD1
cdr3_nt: TGCGCCAGCAGCCCCTTACTCGACGGACCGGGACAGAGCTCCTACGAGCAGTACTTC
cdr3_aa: CASSPLLDGPGQSSYEQYF

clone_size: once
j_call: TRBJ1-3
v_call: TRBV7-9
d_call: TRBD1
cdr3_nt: TGTGCCAGCACCCTAGGACAGGGGAGCACCATATATTTT
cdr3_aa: CASTLGQGSTIYF

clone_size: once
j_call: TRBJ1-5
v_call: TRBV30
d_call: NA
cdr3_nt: TGTGCCTGGAACACTGAGGGGGATCAGCCCCAGCATTTT
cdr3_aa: CAWNTEGDQPQHF

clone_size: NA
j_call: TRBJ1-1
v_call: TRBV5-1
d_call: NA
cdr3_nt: TGCGCCAGCAGTTACGACGGAACGATGAACACTGAAGCTTTCTTT
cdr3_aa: CASSYDGTMNTEAFF

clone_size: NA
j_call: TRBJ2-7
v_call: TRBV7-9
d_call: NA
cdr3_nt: TGTGCCAGCAGCTCTTGGGACGGTAACTACGAGCAGTACTTC
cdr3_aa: CASSSWDGNYEQYF

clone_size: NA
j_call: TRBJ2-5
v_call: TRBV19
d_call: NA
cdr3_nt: TGTGCCAGTAGTCTGTGGGGGCAGGGGAGCCAAGAGACCCAGTACTTC
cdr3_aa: CASSLWGQGSQETQYF

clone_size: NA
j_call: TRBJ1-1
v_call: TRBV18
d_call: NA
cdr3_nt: TGTGCCAGCTCACCAGGGACGGCTCGAGAAGCTTTCTTT
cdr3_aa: CASSPGTAREAFF

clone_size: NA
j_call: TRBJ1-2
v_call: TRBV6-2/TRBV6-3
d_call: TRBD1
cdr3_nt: TGTGCCAGCAGTTACCAGGACAGGGACGGGTACACCTTC
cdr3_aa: CASSYQDRDGYTF

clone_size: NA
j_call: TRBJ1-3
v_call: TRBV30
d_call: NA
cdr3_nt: TGTGCCTGGGGGCCGGGACACGGAGTAGCTTTTGGAAACACCATATATTTT
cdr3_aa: CAWGPGHGVAFGNTIYF

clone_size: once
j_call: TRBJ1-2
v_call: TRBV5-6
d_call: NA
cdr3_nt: TGTGCCAGCAGCTTAAGGGAGGCGGGCTATGGCTACACCTTC
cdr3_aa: CASSLREAGYGYTF

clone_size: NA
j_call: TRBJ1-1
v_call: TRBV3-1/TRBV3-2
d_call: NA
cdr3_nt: TGTGCCAGCAGCCGCGAGGGGAACACTGAAGCTTTCTTT
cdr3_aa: CASSREGNTEAFF

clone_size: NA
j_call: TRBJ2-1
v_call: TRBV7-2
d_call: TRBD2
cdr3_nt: TGTGCCAGCAGCTCTAGCGGGGGGGGTGACAATGAGCAGTTCTTC
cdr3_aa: CASSSSGGGDNEQFF

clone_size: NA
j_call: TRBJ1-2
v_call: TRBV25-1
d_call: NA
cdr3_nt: TGTGCCAGCAGTAATACTCAGGGGCGCTATGGCTACACCTTC
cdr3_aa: CASSNTQGRYGYTF

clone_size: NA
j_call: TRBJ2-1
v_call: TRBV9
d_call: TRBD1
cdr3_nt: TGTGCCAGCAGCCCCCGGGACAGAGACTACTACAATGAGCAGTTCTTC
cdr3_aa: CASSPRDRDYYNEQFF

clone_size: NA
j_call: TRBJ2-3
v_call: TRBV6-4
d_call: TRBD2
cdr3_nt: TGTGCCAGCAGTGAATCCAGCGGGGGCACAGATACGCAGTATTTT
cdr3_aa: CASSESSGGTDTQYF

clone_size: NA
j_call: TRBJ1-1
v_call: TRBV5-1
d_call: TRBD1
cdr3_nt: TGCGCCAGCAGCTTCGGGACAGGCAACACTGAAGCTTTCTTT
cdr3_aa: CASSFGTGNTEAFF

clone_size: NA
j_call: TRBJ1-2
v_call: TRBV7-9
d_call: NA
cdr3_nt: TGTGCCAGCAGCCCCAGGGTGGACCGCGGCTACACCTTC
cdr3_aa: CASSPRVDRGYTF

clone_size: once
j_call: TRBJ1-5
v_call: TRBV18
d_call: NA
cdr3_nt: TGTGCCAGCTTCACCACCGTCACGGACGATCAGCCCCAGCATTTT
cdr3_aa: CASFTTVTDDQPQHF

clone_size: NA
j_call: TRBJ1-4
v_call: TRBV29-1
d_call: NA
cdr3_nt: TGCAGCGTTACGCCAGGGACGGGTGAAAAACTGTTTTTT
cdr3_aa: CSVTPGTGEKLFF

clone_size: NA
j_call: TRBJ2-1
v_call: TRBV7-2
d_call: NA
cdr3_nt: TGTGCCAGCAGCTTAGAGGCCCGAAACAATGAGCAGTTCTTC
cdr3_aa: CASSLEARNNEQFF

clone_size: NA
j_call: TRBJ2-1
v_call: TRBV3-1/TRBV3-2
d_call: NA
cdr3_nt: TGTGCCAGCAGCCAATTGGCCGCTGACGAGCAGTTCTTC
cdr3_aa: CASSQLAADEQFF

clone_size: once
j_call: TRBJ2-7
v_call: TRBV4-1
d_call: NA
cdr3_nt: TGCGCCAGCAGCAACTTCTACGAGCAGTACTTC
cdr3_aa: CASSNFYEQYF

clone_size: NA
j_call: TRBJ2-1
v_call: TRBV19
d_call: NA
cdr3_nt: TGTGCCAGTAACCCGGAGAGCTCCTACAATGAGCAGTTCTTC
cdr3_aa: CASNPESSYNEQFF

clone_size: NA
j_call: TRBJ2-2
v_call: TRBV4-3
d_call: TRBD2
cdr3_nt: TGCGCCAGCAGCCAAGATGGTAGCGGGGCGGACACCGGGGAGCTGTTTTTT
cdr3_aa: CASSQDGSGADTGELFF

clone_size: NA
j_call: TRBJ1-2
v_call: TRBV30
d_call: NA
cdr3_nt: TGTGCCTGGAGAACAGGGTTGGGTGGCTACACCTTC
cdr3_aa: CAWRTGLGGYTF

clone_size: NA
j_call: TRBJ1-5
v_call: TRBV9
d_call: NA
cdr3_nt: TGTGCCAGCCACAGTGTACCCCCCCGGCCCCAGCATTTT
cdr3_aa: CASHSVPPRPQHF

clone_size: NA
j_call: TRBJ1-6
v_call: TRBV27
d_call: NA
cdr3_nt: TGTGCCAGCAGTTTATATGGGACCCCCCTCCACTTT
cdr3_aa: CASSLYGTPLHF

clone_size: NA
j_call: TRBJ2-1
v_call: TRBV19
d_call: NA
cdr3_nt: TGTGCCAGTAGTCCCTTAGGACAGCTTAATGAGCAGTTCTTC
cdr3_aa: CASSPLGQLNEQFF

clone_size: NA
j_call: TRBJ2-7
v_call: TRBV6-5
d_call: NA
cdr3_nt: TGTGCCAGCAGTTACGGGGTCGGGACTGATGGCTACGAGCAGTACTTC
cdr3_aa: CASSYGVGTDGYEQYF

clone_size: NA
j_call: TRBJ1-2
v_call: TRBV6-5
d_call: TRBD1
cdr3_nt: TGTGCCAGCAGTATCCAGACAGGGGGCCGGGGCTACACCTTC
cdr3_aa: CASSIQTGGRGYTF

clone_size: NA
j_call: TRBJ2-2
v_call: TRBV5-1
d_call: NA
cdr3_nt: TGCGCCAGCAGCATAACCCAGGGTTACACCGGGGAGCTGTTTTTT
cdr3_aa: CASSITQGYTGELFF

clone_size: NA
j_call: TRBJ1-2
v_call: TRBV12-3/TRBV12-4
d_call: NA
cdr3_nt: TGTGCCAGCAGCTCCGACATTGGCTATGGCTACACCTTC
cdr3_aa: CASSSDIGYGYTF

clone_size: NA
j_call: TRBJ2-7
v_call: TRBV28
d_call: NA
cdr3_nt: TGTGCCAGCAGTTTGGCAGGGTCTGGCGAGCAGTACTTC
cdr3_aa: CASSLAGSGEQYF

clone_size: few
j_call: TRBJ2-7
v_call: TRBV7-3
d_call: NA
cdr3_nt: TGTGCCAGCAGCCCCAGTGACTCCTACGAGCAGTACTTC
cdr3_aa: CASSPSDSYEQYF

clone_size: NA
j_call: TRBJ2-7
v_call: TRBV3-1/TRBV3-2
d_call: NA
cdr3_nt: TGTGCCAGCAGCCAAGTCATCGGTTCCTACGAGCAGTACTTC
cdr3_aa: CASSQVIGSYEQYF

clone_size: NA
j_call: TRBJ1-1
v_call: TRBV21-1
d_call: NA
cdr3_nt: TGTGCCAGCAGCAAACCCGCAGGAGGGTCTGAAGCTTTCTTT
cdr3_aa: CASSKPAGGSEAFF

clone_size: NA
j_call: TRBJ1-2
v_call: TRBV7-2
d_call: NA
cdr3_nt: TGTGCCAGCAGCTTAGCGCAGGGGAACTATGGCTACACCTTC
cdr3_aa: CASSLAQGNYGYTF

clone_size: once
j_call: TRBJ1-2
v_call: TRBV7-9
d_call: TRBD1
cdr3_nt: TGTGCCAGCAGCTTAGGACAGGGAGGAGGGAGCGGCTACACCTTC
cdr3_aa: CASSLGQGGGSGYTF

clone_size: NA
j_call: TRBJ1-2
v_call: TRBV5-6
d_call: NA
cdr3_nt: TGTGCCAGCAGCCGAGAGAGGGGAAACTATGGCTACACCTTC
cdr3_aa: CASSRERGNYGYTF

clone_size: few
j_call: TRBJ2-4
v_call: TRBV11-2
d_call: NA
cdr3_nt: TGTGCCAGCAGCTTAGCACAGGGCATAGCCAAAAACATTCAGTACTTC
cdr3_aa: CASSLAQGIAKNIQYF

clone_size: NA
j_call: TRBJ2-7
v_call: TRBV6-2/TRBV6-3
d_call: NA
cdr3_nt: TGTGCCAGCAGTTACCCGGACAGTCTCTACGAGCAGTACTTC
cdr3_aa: CASSYPDSLYEQYF

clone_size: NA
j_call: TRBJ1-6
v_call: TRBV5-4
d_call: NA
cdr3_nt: TGTGCCAGCACCCTCCGGTGGGGAGGGGACTCACCCCTCCACTTT
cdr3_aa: CASTLRWGGDSPLHF

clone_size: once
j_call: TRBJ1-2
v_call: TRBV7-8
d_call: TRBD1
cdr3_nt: TGTGCCAGCAGCTGGGGACAGAACTATGGCTACACCTTC
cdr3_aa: CASSWGQNYGYTF

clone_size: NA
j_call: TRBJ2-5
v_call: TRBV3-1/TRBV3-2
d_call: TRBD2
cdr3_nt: TGTGCCAGCAGCCAGGGGGGACTAGCGGGAGTAGAGACCCAGTACTTC
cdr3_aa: CASSQGGLAGVETQYF

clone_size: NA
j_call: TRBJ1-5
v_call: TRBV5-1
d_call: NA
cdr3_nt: TGCGCCAGCAGCTTCGGGGGAGACGGTCAGCCCCAGCATTTT
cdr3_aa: CASSFGGDGQPQHF

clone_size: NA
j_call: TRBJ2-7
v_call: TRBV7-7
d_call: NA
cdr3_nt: TGTGCTAGCAGCTTAGAGGTAGGGTTAGGAGAGCAGTACTTC
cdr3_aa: CASSLEVGLGEQYF

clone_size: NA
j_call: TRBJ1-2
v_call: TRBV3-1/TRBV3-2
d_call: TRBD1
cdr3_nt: TGTGCCAGCAGCCAAGGACAGGGGAAAGTTTATGACTATGGCTACACCTTC
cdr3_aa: CASSQGQGKVYDYGYTF

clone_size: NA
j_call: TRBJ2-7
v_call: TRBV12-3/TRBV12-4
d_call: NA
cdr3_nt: TGTGCCAGCAGTTTATTTTGGGGTTACGAGCAGTACTTC
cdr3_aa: CASSLFWGYEQYF

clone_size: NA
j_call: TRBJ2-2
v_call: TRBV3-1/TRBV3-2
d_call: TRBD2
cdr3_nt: TGTGCCAGCAGACCCGCGGGGGGCGGGACCGGGGAGCTGTTTTTT
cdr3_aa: CASRPAGGGTGELFF